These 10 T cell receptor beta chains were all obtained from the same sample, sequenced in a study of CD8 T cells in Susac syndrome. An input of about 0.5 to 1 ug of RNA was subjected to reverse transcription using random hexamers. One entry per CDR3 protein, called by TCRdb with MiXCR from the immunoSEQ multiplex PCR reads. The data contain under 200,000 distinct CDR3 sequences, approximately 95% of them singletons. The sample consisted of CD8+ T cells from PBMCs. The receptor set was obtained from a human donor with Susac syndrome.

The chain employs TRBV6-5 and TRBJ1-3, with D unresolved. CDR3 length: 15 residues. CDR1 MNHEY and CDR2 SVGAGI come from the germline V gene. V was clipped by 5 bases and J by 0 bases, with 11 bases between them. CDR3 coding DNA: TGTGCCAGCAGTCTGGCGATTACCTCTGGAAACACCATATATTTT. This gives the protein CASSLAITSGNTIYF.

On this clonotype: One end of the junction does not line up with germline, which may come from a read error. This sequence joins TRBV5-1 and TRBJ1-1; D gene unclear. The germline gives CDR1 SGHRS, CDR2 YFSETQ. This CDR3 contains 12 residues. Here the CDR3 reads CASSLDLTEAFF. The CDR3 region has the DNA TGCGCCAGCAGTTTGGATTTAACTGAAGCTTTCTTT.

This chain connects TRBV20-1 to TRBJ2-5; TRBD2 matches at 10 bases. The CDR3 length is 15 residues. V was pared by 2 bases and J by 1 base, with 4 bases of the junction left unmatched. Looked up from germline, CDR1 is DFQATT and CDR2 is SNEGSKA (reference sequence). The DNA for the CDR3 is TGCAGTGCTAGAAAGTTAGCGGGAGGCCAAGAGACCCAGTACTTC. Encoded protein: CSARKLAGGQETQYF.

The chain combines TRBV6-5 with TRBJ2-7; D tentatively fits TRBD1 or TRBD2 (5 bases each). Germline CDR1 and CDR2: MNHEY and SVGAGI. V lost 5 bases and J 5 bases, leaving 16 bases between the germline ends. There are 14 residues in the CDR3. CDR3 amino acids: CASSKTDWDDEQYF. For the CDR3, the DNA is TGTGCCAGCAGTAAAACCGATTGGGACGACGAGCAGTACTTC.

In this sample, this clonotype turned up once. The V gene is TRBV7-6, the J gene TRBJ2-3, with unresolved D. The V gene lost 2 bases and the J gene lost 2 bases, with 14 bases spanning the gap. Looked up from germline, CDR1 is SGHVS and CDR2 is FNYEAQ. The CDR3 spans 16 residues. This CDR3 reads CASSLTDSGNTDTQYF. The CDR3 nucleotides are TGTGCCAGCAGCTTAACCGACTCGGGTAACACAGATACGCAGTATTTT.

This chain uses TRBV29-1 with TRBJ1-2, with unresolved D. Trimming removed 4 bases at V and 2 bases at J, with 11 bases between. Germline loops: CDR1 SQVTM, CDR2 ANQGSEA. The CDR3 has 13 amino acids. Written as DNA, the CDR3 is TGCAGCGTTGTGGACGGAACAAACTATGGCTACACCTTC. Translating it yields CSVVDGTNYGYTF.

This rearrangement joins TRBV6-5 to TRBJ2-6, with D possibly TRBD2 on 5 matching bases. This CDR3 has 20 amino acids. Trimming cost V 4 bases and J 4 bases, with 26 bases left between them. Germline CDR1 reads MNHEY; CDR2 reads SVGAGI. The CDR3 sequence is CASSSLPTDGGLFGANVLTF. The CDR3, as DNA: TGTGCCAGCAGTTCCCTACCCACGGATGGCGGACTCTTCGGGGCCAACGTCCTGACTTTC.

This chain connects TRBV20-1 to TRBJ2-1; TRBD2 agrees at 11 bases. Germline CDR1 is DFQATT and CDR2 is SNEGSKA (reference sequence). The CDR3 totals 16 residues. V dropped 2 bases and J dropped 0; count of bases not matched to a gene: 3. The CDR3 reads CSARSGTSGSYNEQFF. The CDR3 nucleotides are TGCAGTGCTAGATCCGGGACTAGCGGCTCCTACAATGAGCAGTTCTTC.

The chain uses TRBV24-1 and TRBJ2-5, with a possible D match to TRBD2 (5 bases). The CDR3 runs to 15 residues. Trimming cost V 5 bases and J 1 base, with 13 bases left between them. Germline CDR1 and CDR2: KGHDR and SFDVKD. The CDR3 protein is CATSGESSPQETQYF. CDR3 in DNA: TGTGCCACCAGTGGAGAATCTAGCCCCCAAGAGACCCAGTACTTC.

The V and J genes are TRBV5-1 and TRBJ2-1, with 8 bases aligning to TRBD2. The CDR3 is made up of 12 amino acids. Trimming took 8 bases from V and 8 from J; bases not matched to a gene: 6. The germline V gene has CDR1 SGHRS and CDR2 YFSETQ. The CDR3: CARARGGDEQFF. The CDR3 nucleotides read TGCGCCAGGGCCCGGGGGGGAGATGAGCAGTTCTTC.